The 20 T cell receptor beta chains in this list originate from one sample, sequenced in a study of shared clonotypes between healthy human individuals. TCRdb's table, derived via immunoSEQ multiplex PCR, lists solely in-frame clones and lacks some. The sample carries 1,500,000 or so clones, approximately 98.5% recorded once. Source material: naive CD4+ T cells sorted from blood. Subset noted: CD45RA+ positively selected. The receptors originated from a man aged 25 to 40 in good health.

The chain carries TRBV6-5 and TRBJ2-7, with 9 positions matching TRBD1. J was trimmed by 2 bases and V by 5 bases; bases with no gene match: 4. The CDR3 is 14 residues long. The germline V gene encodes CDR1 MNHEY and CDR2 SVGAGI. For the CDR3, the DNA is TGTGCCAGCAGTCGGGACAGGGCAACCTACGAGCAGTACTTC. Protein product: CASSRDRATYEQYF.

This sequence joins TRBV7-9 and TRBJ1-5; a weak D match, TRBD1 (5 bases). The ends were cut back, 1 base at V and 6 bases at J, with 16 bases in the middle. This CDR3 has 16 residues. The V gene's germline CDR1 is SEHNR and CDR2 FQNEAQ (reference sequence). CDR3 amino acids: CASSLGRGTRFQPQHF. The CDR3 DNA reads as TGTGCCAGCAGCTTAGGAAGGGGTACGAGGTTTCAGCCCCAGCATTTT.

This sequence joins TRBV11-1 and TRBJ2-3, with 11 bases lining up with TRBD2. V was pared by 3 bases and J by 2 bases, with 4 bases of the junction left unmatched. The germline V gene encodes CDR1 SGHAT and CDR2 FQDESV (reference sequence). This CDR3 spans 16 amino acids. This CDR3 is CASSLGLAEDTDTQYF. The DNA of the CDR3 is TGTGCCAGCAGCTTGGGACTAGCGGAAGACACAGATACGCAGTATTTT. Drawing the rest from reference TRBV11-1 and TRBJ2-3, the complete variable domain is EAEVAQSPRYKITEKSQAVAFWCDPISGHATLYWYRQILGQGPELLVQFQDESVVDDSQLPKDRFSAERLKGVDSTLKIQPAELGDSAMYLCASSLGLAEDTDTQYFGPGTRLTVL.

The genes are TRBV6-5 and TRBJ2-7; 8 positions agree with TRBD2. In germline, CDR1 is MNHEY, CDR2 SVGAGI. The length of the CDR3 is 15 residues. V lost 6 bases and J lost 0; bases outside the gene matches: 7. Written as DNA, the CDR3 is TGTGCCAGCAGACGACTAGCGTCCGACTCCTACGAGCAGTACTTC. This gives the protein CASRRLASDSYEQYF.

This clone was recorded only once. The chain employs TRBV7-9 and TRBJ1-1; D unresolved. In germline, CDR1 is SEHNR, CDR2 FQNEAQ (reference sequence). The CDR3 extends over 12 amino acids. V lost 1 base and J lost 7, with 7 bases in between. Here the CDR3 reads CASSLGRREAFF. CDR3 DNA: TGTGCCAGCAGCTTAGGGCGGCGTGAAGCTTTCTTT.

In regard to this clone: Other DNA sequences within the sample encode an identical CDR3. The chain carries TRBV18 and TRBJ1-1, with 11 bases fitting TRBD1. The CDR3 spans 15 residues. Losses at the gene ends were 4 bases for V and 3 bases for J; bases not matched to a gene: 4. CDR1 KGHSH and CDR2 LQKENI come from the germline V gene. CDR3: CASSLGQGAYTEAFF. CDR3 nucleotide sequence: TGTGCCAGCTCACTTGGACAGGGGGCATACACTGAAGCTTTCTTT.

The gene calls are TRBV4-3 and TRBJ1-2; D may be TRBD1 (6 bases). From germline, CDR1 is LGHNA and CDR2 YSLEER. V dropped 0 bases and J dropped 5 bases, with 10 bases sitting between them. The CDR3 loop spans 14 amino acids. This chain's CDR3 is CASSQDRTVYGYTF. The DNA for the CDR3 is TGCGCCAGCAGCCAAGACAGGACAGTTTATGGCTACACCTTC.

Comments on this clone: Other nucleotide sequences from this sample produce the same CDR3. The rearrangement uses TRBV20-1 and TRBJ2-3, with D unresolved. V was cut by 6 bases and J by 2 bases, with 6 bases left in between. This CDR3 has 11 amino acids. Germline CDR1 DFQATT, CDR2 SNEGSKA (reference sequence). This CDR3 reads CSAKITDTQYF. The DNA of the CDR3 is TGCAGTGCCAAGATCACAGATACGCAGTATTTT.

The rearrangement links TRBV28 to TRBJ1-1; the D gene is possibly TRBD1 (6 bases). CDR1 and CDR2 (germline): MDHEN, SYDVKM. V was pared by 5 bases and J by 7 bases, with 11 bases between. The length of the CDR3 is 12 residues. The CDR3 DNA reads TGTGCCAGCAGTCCTACAGGGCTTGAAGCTTTCTTT. Protein: CASSPTGLEAFF.

About this clone itself: The identical CDR3 is also encoded by other nucleotide sequences in the sample. The V gene is TRBV9, the J gene TRBJ2-2, with no clear D. Germline-derived CDR1 and CDR2 are SGDLS and YYNGEE. The CDR3 consists of 14 residues. Trimming removed 0 bases at V and 1 base at J, with 4 bases between. The DNA for the CDR3 is TGTGCCAGCAGCGTAGTAGGGAACACCGGGGAGCTGTTTTTT. It encodes CASSVVGNTGELFF.

The rearrangement joins TRBV6-4 to TRBJ2-2; 7 nucleotides agree with TRBD2. This CDR3 spans 17 amino acids. Germline values: CDR1 MRHNA, CDR2 SNTAGT. Unmatched junction bases numbered 9, after V lost 4 bases and J lost 1 base. CDR3 sequence (DNA): TGTGCCAGCAGTGTATCCCCCCTAGCGGTGAACACCGGGGAGCTGTTTTTT. It translates to CASSVSPLAVNTGELFF.

CDR3 DNA sequence: TGTGCCAGCGAGCGGGAGCGTAGCACAGATACGCAGTATTTT. This codes for CASERERSTDTQYF. The rearrangement joins TRBV2 to TRBJ2-3; 8 bases match TRBD2. CDR1 is SNHLY and CDR2 is FYNNEI in the germline V gene. This CDR3 is built from 14 residues. V lost 8 bases, J lost 0 bases, and 4 bases stayed unmatched.

The chain couples TRBV25-1 to TRBJ2-7; TRBD2 matches at 7 bases. Germline V gene sequence: CDR1 MGHDK, CDR2 SYGVNS. V trimming: 3 bases; J trimming: 2 bases; junction bases outside the gene matches: 4. This CDR3 comprises 14 residues. In DNA form, the CDR3 reads TGTGCCAGCAGTGACGAGCGGGGTACCTACGAGCAGTACTTC. This codes for CASSDERGTYEQYF.

Regarding this clone: Other DNA sequences in the same sample also yield this CDR3. V and J are TRBV5-4 and TRBJ2-3; D gene unclear. This CDR3 comprises 15 residues. CDR1 is SGHNT, CDR2 YYREEE, per germline (reference sequence). Trimming removed 0 bases at V and 1 base at J, with 9 bases between. The CDR3 spells CASSLDVGGTDTQYF. In DNA, the CDR3 is TGTGCCAGCAGCTTGGACGTGGGTGGCACAGATACGCAGTATTTT.

The gene calls are TRBV7-2 and TRBJ1-1; D gene uncertain. The CDR3 extends over 14 amino acids. In germline, CDR1 is SGHTA, CDR2 FQGNSA. The V end lost 1 base, the J end lost 1 base, and 7 bases lay between the germline ends. CDR3 region: CASSLGGSNTEAFF. The CDR3 DNA is TGTGCCAGCAGCTTAGGCGGGTCGAACACTGAAGCTTTCTTT.

Comment on this clone: At one end, the junction sequence differs from germline, possibly due to a read error. The rearrangement joins TRBV29-1 to TRBJ1-4, with D perhaps TRBD1 (5 bases). Germline CDR1 is SQVTM and CDR2 is ANQGSEA. CDR3 size: 13 residues. The CDR3 protein is CSVSGRAKEKLFF. The CDR3 bases are TGCAGCGTTTCGGGACGAGCTAAAGAAAAACTGTTTTTT.

The gene calls are TRBV5-1 and TRBJ1-5; no clear D. Germline CDR1 SGHRS, CDR2 YFSETQ. V was shortened by 4 bases and J by 2 bases, with 13 bases between the two germline ends. The CDR3 has 15 residues. CDR3 DNA sequence: TGCGCCAGCAGCCCGGATCCCACGGGCAATCAGCCCCAGCATTTT. It encodes CASSPDPTGNQPQHF.

The chain combines TRBV9 with TRBJ2-3; D is perhaps TRBD1 (6 bases). The CDR3 is 17 amino acids. The V gene lost 4 bases and the J gene lost 3 bases, with 21 bases spanning the gap. Germline CDR1 is SGDLS and CDR2 is YYNGEE. In DNA form, the CDR3 reads TGTGCCAGCAGCCCCAACCGGGGCGCAGACAGGACAGATACGCAGTATTTT. This gives the protein CASSPNRGADRTDTQYF. Full variable domain (missing parts from reference TRBV9 and TRBJ2-3): DSGVTQTPKHLITATGQRVTLRCSPRSGDLSVYWYQQSLDQGLQFLIQYYNGEERAKGNILERFSAQQFPDLHSELNLSSLELGDSALYFCASSPNRGADRTDTQYFGPGTRLTVL.

This clone has a single count. The J gene is TRBJ2-6, the V gene TRBV4-1, with TRBD1 identical over 8 bases. Germline lookup yields CDR1 MGHRA and CDR2 YSYEKL. CDR3 length equals 18 residues. J was trimmed by 3 bases and V by 0 bases; bases with no gene match: 7. CDR3 protein: CASSQDTGGPGGANVLTF. CDR3 DNA: TGCGCCAGCAGCCAAGATACAGGGGGGCCAGGTGGGGCCAACGTCCTGACTTTC.

This rearrangement joins TRBV10-3 to TRBJ2-7; the D is unclear. The CDR3 sequence is 14 residues long. CDR1 and CDR2 (germline): ENHRY, SYGVKD. Trimming took off 0 bases at V and 1 base at J, with 7 bases between the two ends. The CDR3 nucleotides read TGTGCCATCAGTGAGTCACGCCTGTCCTACGAGCAGTACTTC. Amino acids: CAISESRLSYEQYF.